These 4 T cell receptor beta chains originate from one sample sequenced in a study of cytomegalovirus exposure and HLA in healthy donors. Vbeta (60) and Jbeta (13) primers were used in the PCR. The method was immunoSEQ multiplex PCR; TCRdb's version includes in-frame clones alone and lacks a portion of them. The data contain about 140,000 clones, just over 65% of them singletons. Specimen: PBMCs. The receptor set was obtained from a woman aged 55-70 years in good health and CMV-seronegative.

The chain has TRBV7-7 and TRBJ2-2, with D perhaps TRBD2 (5 bases). Germline loops: CDR1 SSHAT, CDR2 FNYEAQ (reference sequence). The CDR3 length is 15 residues. Trimming removed 4 bases at V and 4 bases at J, with 13 bases between. CDR3 sequence: CASSSRPGSTGELFF. The CDR3 DNA reads TGTGCCAGCAGCTCGCGGCCGGGGTCCACCGGGGAGCTGTTTTTT.

The chain has TRBV29-1 and TRBJ2-7, with 8 bases aligning to TRBD2. The V segment lost 7 bases and the J segment 3 bases; nucleotides outside the gene matches: 5. This CDR3 comprises 12 residues. Germline CDR1 is SQVTM and CDR2 is ANQGSEA. Written as DNA, the CDR3 is TGCAGCGCTAGGACTAGCCTCTACGAGCAGTACTTC. This translates into CSARTSLYEQYF.

J is TRBJ1-4 and V is TRBV4-3; D is possibly TRBD1 (6 bases). The CDR3 spans 15 residues. The V gene lost 0 bases and the J gene lost 7 bases, with 12 bases spanning the gap. Germline-derived CDR1 and CDR2 are LGHNA and YSLEER. The CDR3 spells CASSQEGGGAEKLFF. The DNA for the CDR3 is TGCGCCAGCAGCCAAGAAGGGGGAGGGGCTGAAAAACTGTTTTTT.

V usage is TRBV28 and J usage is TRBJ2-7; D might be TRBD2 (5 bases). The CDR3 has 14 residues. CDR1 is MDHEN and CDR2 is SYDVKM in the germline V gene. V lost 6 bases and J lost 1, with 13 bases in between. The CDR3 region has the DNA TGTGCCAGCAGAGGTAGCGACCCATCCTACGAGCAGTACTTC. Protein sequence: CASRGSDPSYEQYF.